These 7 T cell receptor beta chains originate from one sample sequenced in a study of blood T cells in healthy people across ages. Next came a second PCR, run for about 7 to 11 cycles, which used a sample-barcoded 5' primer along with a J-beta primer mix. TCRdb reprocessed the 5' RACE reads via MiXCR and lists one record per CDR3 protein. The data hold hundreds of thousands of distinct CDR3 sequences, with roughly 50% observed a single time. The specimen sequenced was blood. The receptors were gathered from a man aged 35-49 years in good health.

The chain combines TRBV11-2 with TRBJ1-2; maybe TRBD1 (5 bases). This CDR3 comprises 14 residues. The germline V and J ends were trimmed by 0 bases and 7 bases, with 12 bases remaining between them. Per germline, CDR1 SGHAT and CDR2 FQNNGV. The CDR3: CASSLDGWDAGYTF. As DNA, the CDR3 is TGTGCCAGCAGCTTAGATGGGTGGGACGCTGGCTACACCTTC.

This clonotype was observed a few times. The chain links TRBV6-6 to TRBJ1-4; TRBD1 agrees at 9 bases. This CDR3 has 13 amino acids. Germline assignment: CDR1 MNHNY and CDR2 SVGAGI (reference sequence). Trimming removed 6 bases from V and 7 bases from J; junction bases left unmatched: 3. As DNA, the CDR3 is TGTGCCAGCAGCGGACAGGGGAGTGAAAAACTGTTTTTT. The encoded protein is CASSGQGSEKLFF.

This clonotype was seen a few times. Here the CDR3 reads CSGSRDRESTEAFF. CDR3 in DNA: TGCAGCGGAAGCCGGGACAGGGAGTCCACTGAAGCTTTCTTT. The V and J genes are TRBV29-1 and TRBJ1-1; 9 nucleotides line up with TRBD1. This CDR3 has 14 amino acids. V gave up 7 bases and J gave up 4 bases; unmatched junction bases: 10. The germline gives CDR1 SQVTM, CDR2 ANQGSEA.

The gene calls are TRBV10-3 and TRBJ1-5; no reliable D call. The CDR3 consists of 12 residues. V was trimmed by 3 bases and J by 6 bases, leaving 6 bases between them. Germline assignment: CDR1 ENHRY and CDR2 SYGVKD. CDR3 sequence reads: CAISDRAQPQHF. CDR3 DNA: TGTGCCATCAGTGATAGGGCTCAGCCCCAGCATTTT.

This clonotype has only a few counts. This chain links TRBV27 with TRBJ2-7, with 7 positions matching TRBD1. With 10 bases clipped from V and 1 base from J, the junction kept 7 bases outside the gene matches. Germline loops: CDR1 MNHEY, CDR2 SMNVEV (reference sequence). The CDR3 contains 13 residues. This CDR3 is CATLGQESYEQYF. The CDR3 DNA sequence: TGTGCCACGCTAGGACAGGAGTCCTACGAGCAGTACTTC.

CDR3 loop: CASSWDRNSPLHF. CDR3 DNA sequence: TGTGCCAGCAGTTGGGACAGGAATTCACCCCTCCACTTT. V and J are TRBV12-3 or TRBV12-4 and TRBJ1-6; 8 bases fit TRBD1. The CDR3 consists of 13 residues. V shed 4 bases and J 7 bases; nucleotides not matched to a gene: 0.

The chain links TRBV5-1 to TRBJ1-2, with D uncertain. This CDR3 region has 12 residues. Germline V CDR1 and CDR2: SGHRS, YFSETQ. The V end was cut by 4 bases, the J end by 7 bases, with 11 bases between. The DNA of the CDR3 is TGCGCCAGCAGCCCCTATGATCTTGGCTACACCTTC. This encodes CASSPYDLGYTF.